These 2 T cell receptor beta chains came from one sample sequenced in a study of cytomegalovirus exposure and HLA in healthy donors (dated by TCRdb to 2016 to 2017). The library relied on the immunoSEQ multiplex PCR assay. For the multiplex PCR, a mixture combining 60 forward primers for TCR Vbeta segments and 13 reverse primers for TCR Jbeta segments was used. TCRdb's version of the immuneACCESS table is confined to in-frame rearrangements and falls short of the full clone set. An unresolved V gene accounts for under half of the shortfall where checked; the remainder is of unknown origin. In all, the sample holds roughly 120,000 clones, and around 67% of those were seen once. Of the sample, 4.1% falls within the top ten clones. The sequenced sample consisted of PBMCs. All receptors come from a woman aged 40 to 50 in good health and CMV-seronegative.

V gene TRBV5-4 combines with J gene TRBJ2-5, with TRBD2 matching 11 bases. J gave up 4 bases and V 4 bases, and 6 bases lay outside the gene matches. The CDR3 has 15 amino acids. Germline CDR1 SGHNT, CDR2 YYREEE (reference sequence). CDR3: CASSTRLAGTETQYF. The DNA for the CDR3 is TGTGCCAGCAGCACCAGACTAGCGGGGACAGAGACCCAGTACTTC.

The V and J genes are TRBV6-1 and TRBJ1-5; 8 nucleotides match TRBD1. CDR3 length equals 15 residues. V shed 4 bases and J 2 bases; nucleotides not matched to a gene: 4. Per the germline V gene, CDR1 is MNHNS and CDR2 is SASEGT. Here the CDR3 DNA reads TGTGCCAGCAGTGGCCAGGGGGCTGGCAATCAGCCCCAGCATTTT. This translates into CASSGQGAGNQPQHF.